The clone carrying this TCR beta chain was recorded at least ten times. Antigen: not known. In making TCR cDNA, 5'RACE template switching added a universal primer site and UMIs to it. From the 5' RACE reads, TCRdb called clonotypes with MiXCR, one entry per CDR3 protein. The repertoire holds about 330,000 distinct CDR3 sequences, 8.1% seen once, with roughly 18% in the top ten. There are 14 residues in the CDR3. Between the trimmed V and J ends, which lost 3 bases and 7 bases, there was a span of 13 bases. The data are from a study of T cells after yellow fever vaccination. General observations from the study: Subsequent to the booster, the majority of primary-vaccination clones reappeared (96% CD4, about 90% CD8).

The starting material was PBMCs, obtained 35 to 50 days after the first yellow fever vaccination. V gene TRBV12-3 or TRBV12-4 combines with J gene TRBJ2-1, with D uncertain. The TCR was taken from a man between 18 and 35 years old who received the YFV17D yellow fever vaccine. Here the CDR3 DNA reads TGTGCCAGCAGTTTTAAGTTCCTGGGGAATGAGCAGTTCTTC. Its translation: CASSFKFLGNEQFF.